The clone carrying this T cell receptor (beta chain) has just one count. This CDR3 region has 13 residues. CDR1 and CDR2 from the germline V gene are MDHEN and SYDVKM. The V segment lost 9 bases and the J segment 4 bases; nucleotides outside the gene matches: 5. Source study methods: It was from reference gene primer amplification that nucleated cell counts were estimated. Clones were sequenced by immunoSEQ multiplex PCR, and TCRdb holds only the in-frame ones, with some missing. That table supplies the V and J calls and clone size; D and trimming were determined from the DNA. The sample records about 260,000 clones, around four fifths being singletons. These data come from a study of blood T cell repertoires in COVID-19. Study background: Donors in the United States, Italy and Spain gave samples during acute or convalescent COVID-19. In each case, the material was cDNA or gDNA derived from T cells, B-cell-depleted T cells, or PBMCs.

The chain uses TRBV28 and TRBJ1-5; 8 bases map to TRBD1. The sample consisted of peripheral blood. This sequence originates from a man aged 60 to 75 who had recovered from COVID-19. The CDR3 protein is CARPGQGNQPQHF. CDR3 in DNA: TGTGCCAGGCCAGGACAGGGTAATCAGCCCCAGCATTTT.